These 13 T cell receptor beta chains originate from one sample sequenced in a study of T cell clonality in common variable immunodeficiency. The method was immunoSEQ multiplex PCR; TCRdb's version includes in-frame clones alone and lacks a portion of them. This sample carries around 55,000 clones, none of them present only once. The sample consisted of peripheral blood mononuclear cells. The receptors shown here come from a person between 18 and 69 years old in good health.

At least ten counts were recorded for this clone. The sequence runs out 3 residues before the end of the CDR3; the remainder is reconstructed from the germline J gene. The chain carries TRBV20-1 and TRBJ1-1, with D perhaps TRBD1 (5 bases). CDR1 and CDR2 from the germline V gene are DFQATT and SNEGSKA (reference sequence). The CDR3 runs to 14 residues. V was trimmed by 6 bases and J by 2 bases, leaving 16 bases between them. This CDR3 is CSAIDRVHNTEAFF. The sequenced part of the CDR3 DNA is TGCAGTGCCATCGACAGAGTACATAACACTGAA.

This clone was counted only a few times. Coverage ceases 3 residues before the CDR3 finishes, and the germline J gene fills in the end. This chain connects TRBV11-2 to TRBJ1-4, with a weak D call TRBD1 (6 bases). CDR1 SGHAT and CDR2 FQNNGV come from the germline V gene. V lost 3 bases and J 4 bases, leaving 12 bases between the germline ends. This CDR3 has 15 residues. This CDR3 is CASSFQDRDNEKLFF. CDR3 bases read: TGTGCCAGCAGCTTCCAGGACAGAGATAATGAAAAA.

This clone was observed many times. The read stops 3 residues short of the end of the CDR3; the missing end is completed from the germline J gene. The chain has TRBV20-1 and TRBJ2-7, with 13 bases fitting TRBD2. V trimming: 6 bases; J trimming: 4 bases; junction bases outside the gene matches: 6. The CDR3 runs to 14 residues. Germline V gives CDR1 DFQATT, CDR2 SNEGSKA (reference sequence). This CDR3 reads CSAGLAGNFYEQYF. The CDR3 bases that were read are TGCAGTGCGGGACTAGCGGGGAACTTTTACGAG.

This clone was detected only a few times. The missing CDR3 end, 3 residues past where the read stops, is filled in from the germline J gene. The gene calls are TRBV18 and TRBJ1-2; D unresolved. The CDR3 loop spans 13 amino acids. CDR1 is KGHSH and CDR2 is LQKENI in the germline V gene. CDR3 amino acids: CASSASHTDTYTF. CDR3 DNA (partial): TGTGCCAGCTCGGCCAGTCACACAGATACC.

This clone was counted ten times or more. The observed sequence ends 3 residues before the CDR3 terminus, with the missing tail filled in from the germline J gene. V is TRBV12-3 or TRBV12-4 and J is TRBJ1-4; TRBD1 matches at 8 bases. The CDR3 contains 12 residues. The V segment lost 7 bases and the J segment 8 bases; nucleotides outside the gene matches: 3. The CDR3 protein is CASNRQGEKLFF. CDR3 DNA (partial): TGTGCCAGCAATCGACAGGGGGAAAAA.

At least ten counts were recorded for this clone. Read coverage stops 3 residues before the CDR3 terminus; the germline J gene supplies the remainder. V usage is TRBV18 and J usage is TRBJ1-1, with 7 bases fitting TRBD1. The CDR3 length is 12 residues. Germline V CDR1 and CDR2: KGHSH, LQKENI. The sequenced CDR3 bases are TGTGCCAGCTCACAGGGACAGTCGGAA. It encodes CASSQGQSE. The CDR3 as a whole reads CASSQGQSEAFF.

This clone was counted at least ten times. From the germline J gene comes the end of the CDR3, since the read stops 3 residues before it. The V call is TRBV5-1, the J call TRBJ2-7; 7 nucleotides match TRBD2. CDR1 is SGHRS, CDR2 YFSETQ, per germline. The V and J ends lost 5 bases and 1 base, in that order; junction bases with no gene match: 9. The CDR3 length is 15 residues. The CDR3 loop is CASSSGAGVSYEQYF. CDR3 DNA, as far as it was read: TGCGCCAGCAGTTCAGGTGCGGGAGTGTCCTACGAG.

This clone appeared many times. The read terminates 3 residues ahead of where the CDR3 ends, so the germline J gene completes it. The J gene is TRBJ1-1, the V gene TRBV5-5, with 8 bases fitting TRBD1. CDR1 is SGHKS and CDR2 is YYEKEE in the germline V gene (reference sequence). The trim removed 3 bases at V and 1 base at J, leaving 5 bases unmatched. This CDR3 has 15 amino acids. The CDR3 is CASSSGGRPNTEAFF. CDR3 bases read: TGTGCCAGCAGCTCAGGGGGCCGCCCGAACACTGAA.

There are many counts of this clone. The CDR3 is cut off 3 residues early in the read; its end comes from the germline J gene. This chain connects TRBV20-1 to TRBJ2-2; D is possibly TRBD1 (6 bases). Germline V CDR1 and CDR2: DFQATT, SNEGSKA (reference sequence). Trimming left V 6 bases short and J 8 bases short, with 10 bases between. The CDR3 contains 11 residues. The CDR3 bases that were read are TGCAGTGCCCCGGACAGAGGGGAG. Translated: CSAPDRGE. The CDR3 reads in full as CSAPDRGELFF.

This clone appeared a few times. One end of the junction does not line up with germline, which may come from a read error. The read ends 3 residues before the CDR3 terminus; that terminus is restored from the germline J gene. The same CDR3 also results from other DNA sequences found in this sample. The V call is TRBV6-2 or TRBV6-3, the J call TRBJ1-3; 8 bases map to TRBD1. The V gene's germline CDR1 is MNHEY and CDR2 SVGEGT. There are 17 residues in the CDR3. Incomplete CDR3 DNA: TGTGCCAGCAGTAGACAGGGGTGGCTCGGCGATGGAAACACA. Encoded protein: CASSRQGWLGDGNT. The full CDR3 protein is CASSRQGWLGDGNTIYF.

This clone was counted ten times or more. CDR3 DNA, as far as it was read: TGCGCCAGCGGGCGGAGCGGCTCCACAGATACG. As protein: CASGRSGSTDT. The entire CDR3 reads CASGRSGSTDTQYF. The V call is TRBV5-1, the J call TRBJ2-3; a possible D gene is TRBD2 (5 bases). The CDR3 extends 3 residues past the end of the read, so its final part is completed from the germline J gene. V was trimmed by 7 bases and J by 2 bases, leaving 14 bases between them. The CDR3 extends over 14 amino acids. Germline loops: CDR1 SGHRS, CDR2 YFSETQ.

This clone is judged medium-sized. The sequence runs out 3 residues before the end of the CDR3; the remainder is reconstructed from the germline J gene. The chain carries TRBV7-3 and TRBJ2-3, with D unresolved. This CDR3 contains 13 residues. The germline V gene has CDR1 SGHTA and CDR2 FQGTGA. Trimming took off 1 base at V and 6 bases at J, with 8 bases between the two ends. The part of the CDR3 DNA that was read is TGTGCCAGCAGCTTAATGGCGGATGATACG. It specifies CASSLMADDT. In full, the CDR3 is CASSLMADDTQYF.

In the case of this clone: The missing CDR3 end, 3 residues past where the read stops, is filled in from the germline J gene. The chain employs TRBV10-2 and TRBJ2-3, with unresolved D. Trimming shortened V by 6 bases and J by 4 bases, and 11 bases separated the two germline ends. CDR1 and CDR2 from the germline V gene are WSHSY and SAAADI. The length of the CDR3 is 13 residues. The CDR3 bases that were read are TGCGCCAGCAGAGACACCGAGGCAGATACG. Translation: CASRDTEADT. Given in full, the CDR3 is CASRDTEADTQYF.